This T cell receptor beta chain was obtained from a study of blood T cell repertoires in COVID-19. Whole-study context: The cDNA or gDNA used as material had been derived from T cells, B-cell-depleted T cells, or PBMCs.

Self-reported history from a screening survey and questionnaire set each donor's cohort. Symptom resolution, clearance, or two negative PCRs marked the recovered donors of Cohort 3. The CDR3 has 19 residues. Germline V gene data show CDR1 as SGHRS and CDR2 as YFSETQ. V shed 4 bases and J 2 bases; nucleotides not matched to a gene: 11. In the authors' methods: From reference gene primer amplification, estimates of nucleated cell counts were derived. Clones were sequenced by immunoSEQ multiplex PCR, and TCRdb holds only the in-frame ones, with some missing. V and J calls and clone size are those listed in that table; D and trimming were worked out from the DNA. The sample carries about 480,000 clones, about 85% recorded once.

The sequenced sample consisted of PBMCs or T cells enriched from blood (not recorded which). The clonotype originates from an older woman who had recovered from COVID-19. This chain uses TRBV5-1 with TRBJ2-2; TRBD2 matches 13 bases. DNA of the CDR3: TGCGCCAGCAGCCAAAGTGGACTAGCGGGGGTAGGTAACACCGGGGAGCTGTTTTTT. It yields the protein CASSQSGLAGVGNTGELFF.